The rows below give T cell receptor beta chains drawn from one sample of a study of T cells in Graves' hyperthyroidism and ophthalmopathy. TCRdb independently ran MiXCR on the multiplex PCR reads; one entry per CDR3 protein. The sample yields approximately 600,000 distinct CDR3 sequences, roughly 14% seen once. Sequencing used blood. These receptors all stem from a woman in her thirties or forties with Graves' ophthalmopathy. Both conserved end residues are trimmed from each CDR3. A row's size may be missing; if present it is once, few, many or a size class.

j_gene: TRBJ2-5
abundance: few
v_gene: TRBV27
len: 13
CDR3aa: ASKFEREGQETQY

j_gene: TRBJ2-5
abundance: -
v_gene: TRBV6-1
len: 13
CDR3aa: ASSKGTGAGETQY

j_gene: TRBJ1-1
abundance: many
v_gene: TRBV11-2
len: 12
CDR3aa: ASSFNRDGTEAF

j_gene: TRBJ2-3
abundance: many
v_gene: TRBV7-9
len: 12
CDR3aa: ASKDRPSTDTQY

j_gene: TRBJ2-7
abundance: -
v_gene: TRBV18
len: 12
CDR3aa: ASSPNDRVAEQY

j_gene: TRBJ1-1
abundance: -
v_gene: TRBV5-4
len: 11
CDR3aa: ASRALGRREAF

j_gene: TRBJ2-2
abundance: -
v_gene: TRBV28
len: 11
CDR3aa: ASRGFTAGELF

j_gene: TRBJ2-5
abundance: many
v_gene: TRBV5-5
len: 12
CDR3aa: ASSLGAGIETQY

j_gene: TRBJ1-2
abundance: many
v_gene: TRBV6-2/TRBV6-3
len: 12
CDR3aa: ASTLPGTHYGYT

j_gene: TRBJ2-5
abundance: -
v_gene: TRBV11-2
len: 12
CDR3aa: ASSPPGTTITQY

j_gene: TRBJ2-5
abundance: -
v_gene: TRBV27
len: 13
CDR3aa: ASSTSGGFGETQY

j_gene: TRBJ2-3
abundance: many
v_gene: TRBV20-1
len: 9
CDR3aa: SALVLDTQY

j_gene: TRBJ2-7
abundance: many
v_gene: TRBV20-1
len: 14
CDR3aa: SASEQTSGSSYEQY

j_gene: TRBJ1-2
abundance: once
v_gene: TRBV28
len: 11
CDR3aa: ASSFMPGYGYT

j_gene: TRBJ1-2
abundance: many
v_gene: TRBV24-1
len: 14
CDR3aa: ATSDSRTGANYGYT

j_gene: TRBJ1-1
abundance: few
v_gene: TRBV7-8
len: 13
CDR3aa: ASSLDEGSGTEAF

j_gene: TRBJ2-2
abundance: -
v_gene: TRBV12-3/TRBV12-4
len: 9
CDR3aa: ASSDGGELF

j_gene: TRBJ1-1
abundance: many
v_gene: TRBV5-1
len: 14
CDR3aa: ASSSPVGRMNTEAF

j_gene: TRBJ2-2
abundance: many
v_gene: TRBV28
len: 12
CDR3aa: ATSGGQNTGELF

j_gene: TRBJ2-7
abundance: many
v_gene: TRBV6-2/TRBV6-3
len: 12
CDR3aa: ASTQLAGAYEQY

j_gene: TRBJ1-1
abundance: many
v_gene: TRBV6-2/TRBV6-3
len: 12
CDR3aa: ASSPDTSNTEAF

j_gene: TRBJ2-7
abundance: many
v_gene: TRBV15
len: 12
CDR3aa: ATSREMGHYEQY

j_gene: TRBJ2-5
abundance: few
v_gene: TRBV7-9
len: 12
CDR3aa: ASSSQGTSKTQY

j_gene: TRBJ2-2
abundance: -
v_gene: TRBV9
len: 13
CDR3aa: ASSHRGPETGELF

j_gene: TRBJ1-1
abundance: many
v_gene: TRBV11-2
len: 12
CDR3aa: ASDRWTGTAEAF

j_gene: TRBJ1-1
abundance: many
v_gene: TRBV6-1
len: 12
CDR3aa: ALFDQGKEHEAF

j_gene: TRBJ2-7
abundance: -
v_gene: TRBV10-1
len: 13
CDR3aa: ASSETGTGPYEQY

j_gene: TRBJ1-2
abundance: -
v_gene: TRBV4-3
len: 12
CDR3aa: ASSQGRRSYGYT

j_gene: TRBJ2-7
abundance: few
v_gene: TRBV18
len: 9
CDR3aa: ASSEGGSQY

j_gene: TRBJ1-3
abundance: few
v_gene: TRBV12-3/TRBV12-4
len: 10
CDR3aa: ASSFHPNTIY

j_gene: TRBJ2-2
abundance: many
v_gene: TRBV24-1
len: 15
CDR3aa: ATSDRAAMANTGELF

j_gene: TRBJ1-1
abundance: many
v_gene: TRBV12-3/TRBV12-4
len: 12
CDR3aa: ASSSTGGATEAF

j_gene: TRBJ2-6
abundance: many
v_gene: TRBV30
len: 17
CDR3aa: AWSDQNPTGLDGANVLT